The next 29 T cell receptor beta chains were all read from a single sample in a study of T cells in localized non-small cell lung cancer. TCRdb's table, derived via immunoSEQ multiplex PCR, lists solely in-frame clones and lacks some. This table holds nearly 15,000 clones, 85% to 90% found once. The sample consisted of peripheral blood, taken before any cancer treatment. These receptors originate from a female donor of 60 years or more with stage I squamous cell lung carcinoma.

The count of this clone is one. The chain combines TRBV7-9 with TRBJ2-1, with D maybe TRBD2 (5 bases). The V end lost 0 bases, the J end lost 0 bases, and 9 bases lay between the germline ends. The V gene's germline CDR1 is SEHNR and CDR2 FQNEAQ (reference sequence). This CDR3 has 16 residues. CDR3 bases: TGTGCCAGCAGCTTAGCGACTACGAGCTCCTACAATGAGCAGTTCTTC. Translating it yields CASSLATTSSYNEQFF.

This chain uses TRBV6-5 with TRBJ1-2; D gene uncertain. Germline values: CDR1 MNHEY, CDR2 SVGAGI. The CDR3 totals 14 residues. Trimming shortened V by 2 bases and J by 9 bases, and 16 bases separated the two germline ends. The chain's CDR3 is CASSYDGRPWSYTF. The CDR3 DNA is TGTGCCAGCAGTTACGATGGCAGACCCTGGAGCTACACCTTC.

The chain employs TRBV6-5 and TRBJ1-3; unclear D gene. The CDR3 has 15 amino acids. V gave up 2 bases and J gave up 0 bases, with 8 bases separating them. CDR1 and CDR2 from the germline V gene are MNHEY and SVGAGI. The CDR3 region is CASSYQGNSGNTIYF. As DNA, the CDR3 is TGTGCCAGCAGTTACCAAGGGAACTCTGGAAACACCATATATTTT.

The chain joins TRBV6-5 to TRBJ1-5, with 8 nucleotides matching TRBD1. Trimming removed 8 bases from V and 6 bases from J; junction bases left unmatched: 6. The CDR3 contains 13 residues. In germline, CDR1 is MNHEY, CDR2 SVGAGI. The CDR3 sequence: CASHRGIGQPQHF. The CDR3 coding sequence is TGTGCCAGCCACAGGGGGATCGGTCAGCCCCAGCATTTT.

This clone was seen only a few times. The CDR3 DNA reads TGCGCCAGCAGCCAAGATCGTTGGGGGAATGAGCAGCCCCAGCATTTT. Translating it yields CASSQDRWGNEQPQHF. The chain is built from TRBV4-1 and TRBJ1-5, with D possibly matching TRBD1 (5 bases). The CDR3 sequence is 16 residues long. The germline V gene encodes CDR1 MGHRA and CDR2 YSYEKL. Between the trimmed V and J ends, which lost 0 bases and 7 bases, there was a span of 16 bases.

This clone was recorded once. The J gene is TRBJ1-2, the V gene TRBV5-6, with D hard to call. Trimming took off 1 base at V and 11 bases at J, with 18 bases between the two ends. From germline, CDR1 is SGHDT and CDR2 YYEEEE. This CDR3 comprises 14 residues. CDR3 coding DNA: TGTGCCAGCAGCTTGTCCTCCTCCTCCCTGGGATACACCTTC. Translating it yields CASSLSSSSLGYTF.

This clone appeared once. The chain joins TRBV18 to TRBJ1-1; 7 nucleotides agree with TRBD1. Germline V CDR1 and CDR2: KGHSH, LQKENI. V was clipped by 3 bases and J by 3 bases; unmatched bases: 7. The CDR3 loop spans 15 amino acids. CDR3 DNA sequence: TGTGCCAGCTCACCCCCCTCGGGACAGTACACTGAAGCTTTCTTT. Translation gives CASSPPSGQYTEAFF.

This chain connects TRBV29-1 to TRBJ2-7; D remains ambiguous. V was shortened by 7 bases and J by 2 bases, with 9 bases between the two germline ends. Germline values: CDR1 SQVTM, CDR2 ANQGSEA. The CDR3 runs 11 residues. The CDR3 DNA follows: TGCAGCGCTCGAACTCCCTACGAGCAGTACTTC. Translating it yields CSARTPYEQYF.

The CDR3 DNA follows: TGTGCCAGCACCCCCCCCGGGGGAGGTCAAGAGACCCAGTACTTC. Its protein product is CASTPPGGGQETQYF. This sequence joins TRBV6-6 and TRBJ2-5; TRBD2 might be the D (6 bases). The CDR3 is 15 residues long. Germline V gene sequence: CDR1 MNHNY, CDR2 SVGAGI (reference sequence). Trimming pared 7 bases from V and 2 bases from J, leaving 17 bases between.

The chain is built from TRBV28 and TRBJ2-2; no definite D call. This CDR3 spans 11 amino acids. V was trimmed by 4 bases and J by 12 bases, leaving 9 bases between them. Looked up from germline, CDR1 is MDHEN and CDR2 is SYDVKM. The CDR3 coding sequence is TGTGCCAGCAGTTCCCAGGAGAAGCTGTTTTTT. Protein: CASSSQEKLFF.

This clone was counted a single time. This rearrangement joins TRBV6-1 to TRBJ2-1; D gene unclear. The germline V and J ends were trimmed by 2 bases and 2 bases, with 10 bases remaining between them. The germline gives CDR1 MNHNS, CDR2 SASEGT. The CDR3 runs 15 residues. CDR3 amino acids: CASSEWGETYNEQFF. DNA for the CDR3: TGTGCCAGCAGTGAATGGGGTGAGACCTACAATGAGCAGTTCTTC.

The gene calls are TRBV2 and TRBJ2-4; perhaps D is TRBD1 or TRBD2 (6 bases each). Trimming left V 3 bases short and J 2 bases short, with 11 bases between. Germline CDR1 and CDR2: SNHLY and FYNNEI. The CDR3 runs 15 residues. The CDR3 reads CASSEPGASKNIQYF. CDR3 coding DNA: TGTGCCAGCAGTGAGCCGGGGGCGTCCAAAAACATTCAGTACTTC.

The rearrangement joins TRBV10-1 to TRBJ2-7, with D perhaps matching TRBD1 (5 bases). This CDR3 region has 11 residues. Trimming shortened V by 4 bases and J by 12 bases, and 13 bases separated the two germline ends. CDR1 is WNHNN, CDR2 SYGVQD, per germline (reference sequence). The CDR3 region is CASSVVFDRYF. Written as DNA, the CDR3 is TGCGCCAGCAGTGTAGTATTCGACAGGTACTTC.

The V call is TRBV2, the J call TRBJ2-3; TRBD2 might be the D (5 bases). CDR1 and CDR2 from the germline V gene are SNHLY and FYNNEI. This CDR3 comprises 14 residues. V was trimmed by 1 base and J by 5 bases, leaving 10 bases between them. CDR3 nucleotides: TGTGCCAGCAGTGAAGAAGCGGAAAGAGATACGCAGTATTTT. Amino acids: CASSEEAERDTQYF. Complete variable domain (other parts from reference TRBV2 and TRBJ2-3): EPEVTQTPSHQVTQMGQEVILRCVPISNHLYFYWYRQILGQKVEFLVSFYNNEISEKSEIFDDQFSVERPDGSNFTLKIRSTKLEDSAMYFCASSEEAERDTQYFGPGTRLTVL.

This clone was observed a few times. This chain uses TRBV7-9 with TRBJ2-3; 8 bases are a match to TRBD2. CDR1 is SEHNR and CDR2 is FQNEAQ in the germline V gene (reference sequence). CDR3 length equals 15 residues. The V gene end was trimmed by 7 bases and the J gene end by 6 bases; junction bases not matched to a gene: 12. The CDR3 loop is CASTELAEGGDTQYF. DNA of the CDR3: TGTGCCAGCACCGAACTAGCGGAGGGGGGGGATACGCAGTATTTT.

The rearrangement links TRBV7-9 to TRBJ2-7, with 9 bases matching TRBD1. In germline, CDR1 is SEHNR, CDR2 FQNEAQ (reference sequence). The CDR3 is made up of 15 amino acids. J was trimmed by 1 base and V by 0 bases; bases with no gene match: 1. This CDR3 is CASSLAGTGSYEQYF. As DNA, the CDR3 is TGTGCCAGCAGCTTAGCCGGGACAGGGTCCTACGAGCAGTACTTC.

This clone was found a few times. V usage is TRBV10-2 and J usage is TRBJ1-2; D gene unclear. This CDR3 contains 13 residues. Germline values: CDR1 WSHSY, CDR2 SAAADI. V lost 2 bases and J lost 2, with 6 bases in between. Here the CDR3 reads CASSEGENYGYTF. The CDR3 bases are TGCGCCAGCAGTGAGGGGGAGAACTATGGCTACACCTTC.

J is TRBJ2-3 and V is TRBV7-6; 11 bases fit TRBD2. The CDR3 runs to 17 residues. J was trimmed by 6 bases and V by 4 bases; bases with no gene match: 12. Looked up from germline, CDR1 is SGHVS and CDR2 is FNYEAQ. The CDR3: CASSSGGGLAGGDTQYF. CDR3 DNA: TGTGCCAGCAGCTCAGGGGGTGGCCTAGCGGGAGGTGATACGCAGTATTTT. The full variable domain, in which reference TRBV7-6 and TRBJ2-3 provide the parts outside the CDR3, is GAGVSQSPRYKVTKRGQDVALRCDPISGHVSLYWYRQALGQGPEFLTYFNYEAQQDKSGLPNDRFSAERPEGSISTLTIQRTEQRDSAMYRCASSSGGGLAGGDTQYFGPGTRLTVL.

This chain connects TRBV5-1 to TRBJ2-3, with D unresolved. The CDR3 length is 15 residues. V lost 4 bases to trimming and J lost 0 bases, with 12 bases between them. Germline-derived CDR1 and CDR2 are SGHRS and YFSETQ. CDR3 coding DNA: TGCGCCAGCAGCGGTGGCCAGACTAGCACAGATACGCAGTATTTT. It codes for CASSGGQTSTDTQYF. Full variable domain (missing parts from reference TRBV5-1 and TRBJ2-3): KAGVTQTPRYLIKTRGQQVTLSCSPISGHRSVSWYQQTPGQGLQFLFEYFSETQRNKGNFPGRFSGRQFSNSRSEMNVSTLELGDSALYLCASSGGQTSTDTQYFGPGTRLTVL.

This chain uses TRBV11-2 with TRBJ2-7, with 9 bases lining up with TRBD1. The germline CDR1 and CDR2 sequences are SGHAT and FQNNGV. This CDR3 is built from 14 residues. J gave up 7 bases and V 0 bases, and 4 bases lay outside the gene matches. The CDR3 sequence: CASSLDRQGGEQYF. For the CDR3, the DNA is TGTGCCAGCAGCTTAGATCGACAGGGGGGTGAGCAGTACTTC.

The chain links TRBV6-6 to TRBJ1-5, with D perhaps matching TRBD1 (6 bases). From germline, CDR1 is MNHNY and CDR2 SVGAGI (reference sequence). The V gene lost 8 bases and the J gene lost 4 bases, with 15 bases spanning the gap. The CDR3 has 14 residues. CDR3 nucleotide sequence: TGTGCCAGCGGGGGTGTGGGGGCAAATCAGCCCCAGCATTTT. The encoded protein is CASGGVGANQPQHF.

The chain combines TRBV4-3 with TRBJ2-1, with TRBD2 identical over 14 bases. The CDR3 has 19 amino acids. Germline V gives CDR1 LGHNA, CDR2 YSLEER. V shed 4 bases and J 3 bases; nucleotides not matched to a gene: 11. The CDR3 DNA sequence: TGCGCCAGCAGCCCACTCGGGACTAGCGGGAGTGTACTCTACAATGAGCAGTTCTTC. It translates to CASSPLGTSGSVLYNEQFF.

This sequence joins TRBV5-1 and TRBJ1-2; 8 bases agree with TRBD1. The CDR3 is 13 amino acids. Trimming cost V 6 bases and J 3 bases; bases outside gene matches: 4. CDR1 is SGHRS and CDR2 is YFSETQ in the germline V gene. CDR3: CASTDRGHYGYTF. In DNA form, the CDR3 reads TGCGCCAGCACCGACAGGGGCCACTATGGCTACACCTTC.

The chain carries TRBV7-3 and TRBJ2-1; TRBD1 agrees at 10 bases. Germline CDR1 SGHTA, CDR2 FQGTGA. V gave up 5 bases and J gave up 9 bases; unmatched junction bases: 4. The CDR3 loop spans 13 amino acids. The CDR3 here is CASSRGQGSEQFF. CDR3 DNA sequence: TGTGCCAGCAGCCGGGGACAGGGGTCTGAGCAGTTCTTC.

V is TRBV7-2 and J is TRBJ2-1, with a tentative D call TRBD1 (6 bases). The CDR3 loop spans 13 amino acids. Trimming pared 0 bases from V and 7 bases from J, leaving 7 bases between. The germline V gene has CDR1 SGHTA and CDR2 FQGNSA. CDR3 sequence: CASSLARGNEQFF. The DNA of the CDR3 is TGTGCCAGCAGCTTAGCCAGGGGTAATGAGCAGTTCTTC. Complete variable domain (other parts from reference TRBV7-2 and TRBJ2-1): GAGVSQSPSNKVTEKGKDVELRCDPISGHTALYWYRQSLGQGLEFLIYFQGNSAPDKSGLPSDRFSAERTGGSVSTLTIQRTQQEDSAVYLCASSLARGNEQFFGPGTRLTVL.

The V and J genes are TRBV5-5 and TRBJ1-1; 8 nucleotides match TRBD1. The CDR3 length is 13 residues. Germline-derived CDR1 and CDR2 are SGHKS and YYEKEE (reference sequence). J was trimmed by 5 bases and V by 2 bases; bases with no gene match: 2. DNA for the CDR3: TGTGCCAGCAGCTTAACAGGGGGGACTGAAGCTTTCTTT. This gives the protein CASSLTGGTEAFF. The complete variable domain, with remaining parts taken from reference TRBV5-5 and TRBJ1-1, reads DAGVTQSPTHLIKTRGQQVTLRCSPISGHKSVSWYQQVLGQGPQFIFQYYEKEERGRGNFPDRFSARQFPNYSSELNVNALLLGDSALYLCASSLTGGTEAFFGQGTRLTVV.

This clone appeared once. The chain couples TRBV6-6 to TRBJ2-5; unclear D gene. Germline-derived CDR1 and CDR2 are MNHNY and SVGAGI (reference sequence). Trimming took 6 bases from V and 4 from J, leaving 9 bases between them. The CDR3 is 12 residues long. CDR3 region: CASSYERETQYF. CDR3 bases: TGTGCCAGCAGCTACGAGAGAGAGACCCAGTACTTC.

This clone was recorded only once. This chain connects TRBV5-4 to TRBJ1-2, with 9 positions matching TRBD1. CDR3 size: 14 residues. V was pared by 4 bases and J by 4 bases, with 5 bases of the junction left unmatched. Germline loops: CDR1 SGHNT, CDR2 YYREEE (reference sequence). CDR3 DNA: TGTGCCAGCAGCCCGGGGACAGGGTCCTATGGCTACACCTTC. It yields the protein CASSPGTGSYGYTF.

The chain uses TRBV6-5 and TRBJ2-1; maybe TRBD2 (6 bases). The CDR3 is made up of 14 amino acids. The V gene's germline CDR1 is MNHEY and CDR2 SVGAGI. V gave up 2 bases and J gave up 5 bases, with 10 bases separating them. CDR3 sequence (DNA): TGTGCCAGCAGTTACGTCGCGGGACACAATGAGCAGTTCTTC. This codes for CASSYVAGHNEQFF.